What follows are 20 T cell receptor beta chains derived from one specimen sequenced in a study of T cell changes during pregnancy in multiple sclerosis. Generated by immunoSEQ multiplex PCR, the TCRdb table keeps only in-frame clones and is missing some. The repertoire holds about 72,000 clones, with 91% as singletons. Sequences were derived from peripheral blood, sampled in the second trimester of pregnancy. These receptors were obtained from a female donor with multiple sclerosis, enrolled in a pregnancy study.

This clone appeared a single time. CDR3 protein: CASSYGPYEQYF. CDR3 coding DNA: TGTGCCAGCAGTTACGGCCCCTACGAGCAGTACTTC. This sequence joins TRBV6-5 and TRBJ2-7, with D unresolved. Germline loops: CDR1 MNHEY, CDR2 SVGAGI. V lost 2 bases, J lost 2 bases, and 4 bases lay in between. The CDR3 consists of 12 residues.

V usage is TRBV5-4 and J usage is TRBJ2-7, with 9 nucleotides matching TRBD1. CDR1 is SGHNT, CDR2 YYREEE, per germline (reference sequence). The J segment lost 5 bases and the V segment lost 6 bases, leaving 12 bases of the junction unmatched. The CDR3 has 15 amino acids. The DNA of the CDR3 is TGTGCCAGCACCACGACCCGGGACAGGGTGGACGAGCAGTACTTC. It yields the protein CASTTTRDRVDEQYF.

This clone was seen a few times. The rearrangement uses TRBV5-6 and TRBJ1-2; TRBD1 agrees at 9 bases. This CDR3 is 15 amino acids long. Germline V gene data show CDR1 as SGHDT and CDR2 as YYEEEE. V lost 1 base, J lost 3 bases, and 4 bases stayed unmatched. The CDR3: CASSLLGTGHYGYTF. For the CDR3, the DNA is TGTGCCAGCAGCTTGCTCGGGACAGGGCACTATGGCTACACCTTC.

CDR3 DNA sequence: TGTGCCAGCTCGCGGGGACAGGGACGGGTTGATGAGCAGTTCTTC. Its protein is CASSRGQGRVDEQFF. The chain couples TRBV18 to TRBJ2-1; 9 bases map to TRBD1. Trimming cost V 6 bases and J 8 bases; bases outside gene matches: 11. CDR1 KGHSH and CDR2 LQKENI come from the germline V gene. The CDR3 is made up of 15 amino acids.

The genes are TRBV19 and TRBJ1-5; D remains unclear. Trimming took off 7 bases at V and 5 bases at J, with 15 bases between the two ends. The CDR3 is 14 amino acids. Germline assignment: CDR1 LNHDA and CDR2 SQIVND (reference sequence). The DNA for the CDR3 is TGTGCCAGTAATCAAGCGGGGTCTCATCAGCCCCAGCATTTT. As protein: CASNQAGSHQPQHF.

This chain links TRBV15 with TRBJ2-2; maybe TRBD1 (5 bases). There are 16 residues in the CDR3. V lost 1 base and J lost 5, with 14 bases in between. Germline CDR1 reads LNHNV; CDR2 reads YYDKDF (reference sequence). CDR3 sequence: CATSRALGLGTGELFF. The CDR3, as DNA: TGTGCCACCAGCAGAGCCTTGGGGCTGGGGACCGGGGAGCTGTTTTTT. The full variable domain, rest sourced from reference TRBV15 and TRBJ2-2, is DAMVIQNPRYQVTQFGKPVTLSCSQTLNHNVMYWYQQKSSQAPKLLFHYYDKDFNNEADTPDNFQSRRPNTSFCFLDIRSPGLGDTAMYLCATSRALGLGTGELFFGEGSRLTVL.

The CDR3 spells CASSPGAGGSQETQYF. In DNA form, the CDR3 reads TGTGCCAGCAGCCCAGGAGCGGGGGGATCCCAAGAGACCCAGTACTTC. The chain combines TRBV7-8 with TRBJ2-5, with TRBD2 matching over 9 bases. Germline V lookup: CDR1 SGHVS, CDR2 FQNEAQ. V was clipped by 5 bases and J by 1 base; unmatched bases: 8. The CDR3 sequence is 16 residues long.

The genes are TRBV4-3 and TRBJ1-4; 10 bases align to TRBD1. CDR3 length equals 14 residues. Germline lookup yields CDR1 LGHNA and CDR2 YSLEER. Unmatched junction bases numbered 4, after V lost 4 bases and J lost 8 bases. For the CDR3, the DNA is TGCGCCAGCAGCCCCGGGACAGGGGAGGAAAAACTGTTTTTT. Translating gives CASSPGTGEEKLFF.

The chain employs TRBV18 and TRBJ2-1; D is ambiguous. V was pared by 2 bases and J by 8 bases, with 7 bases between. This CDR3 contains 12 residues. Germline assignment: CDR1 KGHSH and CDR2 LQKENI. The CDR3 here is CASSPAGDEQFF. In nucleotides, the CDR3 is TGTGCCAGCTCACCAGCCGGTGATGAGCAGTTCTTC.

The V and J genes are TRBV9 and TRBJ2-1, with D unresolved. Trimming removed 3 bases from V and 8 bases from J, with 6 bases in between. The CDR3 has 11 residues. Germline loops: CDR1 SGDLS, CDR2 YYNGEE. The CDR3 spells CASSDLDEQFF. The CDR3 DNA sequence: TGTGCCAGCAGCGATTTAGATGAGCAGTTCTTC.

This chain links TRBV9 with TRBJ1-4; D might be TRBD1 (5 bases). CDR3 length equals 15 residues. V lost 4 bases and J lost 5, with 15 bases in between. CDR1 is SGDLS and CDR2 is YYNGEE in the germline V gene. CDR3 in DNA: TGTGCCAGCAGCCCTACCCCAGGGTTGAATGAAAAACTGTTTTTT. Translated: CASSPTPGLNEKLFF.

The chain carries TRBV6-6 and TRBJ1-2, with D possibly being TRBD1 (5 bases). Trimming took off 11 bases at V and 4 bases at J, with 11 bases between the two ends. In germline, CDR1 is MNHNY, CDR2 SVGAGI (reference sequence). This CDR3 is built from 11 residues. This CDR3 reads CASGGSYGYTF. The CDR3 nucleotides read TGTGCCTCCGGGGGGTCCTATGGCTACACCTTC.

The chain is built from TRBV5-1 and TRBJ1-4, with 7 bases that match TRBD1. This CDR3 region has 16 residues. The V segment lost 4 bases and the J segment 1 base; nucleotides outside the gene matches: 7. Germline V gene sequence: CDR1 SGHRS, CDR2 YFSETQ. CDR3 sequence: CASSQLTGETNEKLFF. CDR3 nucleotide sequence: TGCGCCAGCAGCCAACTAACAGGGGAAACTAATGAAAAACTGTTTTTT.

The chain employs TRBV13 and TRBJ2-5, with 9 bases fitting TRBD2. In germline, CDR1 is PRHDT, CDR2 FYEKMQ (reference sequence). The length of the CDR3 is 14 residues. V trimming: 6 bases; J trimming: 3 bases; junction bases outside the gene matches: 5. The CDR3 DNA follows: TGTGCCAGCAGTCCGCGGGGGGGGGAAGAGACCCAGTACTTC. It yields the protein CASSPRGGEETQYF.

This clone came up once. The CDR3 spells CASSAVRAGGPTGELFF. Here the CDR3 DNA reads TGTGCCAGCAGTGCTGTTAGGGCGGGGGGGCCGACCGGGGAGCTGTTTTTT. The chain joins TRBV2 to TRBJ2-2, with 9 bases matching TRBD2. Germline lookup yields CDR1 SNHLY and CDR2 FYNNEI. With 4 bases clipped from V and 5 bases from J, the junction kept 11 bases outside the gene matches. The CDR3 spans 17 residues.

This sequence joins TRBV27 and TRBJ1-2; 12 bases fit TRBD1. There are 16 residues in the CDR3. Germline CDR1 MNHEY, CDR2 SMNVEV (reference sequence). Losses at the gene ends were 6 bases for V and 0 bases for J; bases not matched to a gene: 5. The CDR3 DNA reads as TGTGCCAGCAGGGGGGACAGGGGGCGGGCTAACTATGGCTACACCTTC. Its protein is CASRGDRGRANYGYTF.

The chain couples TRBV5-1 to TRBJ2-5; D is perhaps TRBD1 (6 bases). The CDR3 runs 18 residues. V was shortened by 0 bases and J by 2 bases, with 20 bases between the two germline ends. Germline loops: CDR1 SGHRS, CDR2 YFSETQ. CDR3 loop: CASSLAFQGWDPQETQYF. The CDR3 DNA reads TGCGCCAGCAGCTTGGCCTTCCAGGGGTGGGACCCTCAAGAGACCCAGTACTTC.

The chain employs TRBV2 and TRBJ2-2, with D perhaps TRBD2 (5 bases). CDR3 length: 14 residues. Germline V gene sequence: CDR1 SNHLY, CDR2 FYNNEI. V shed 5 bases and J shed 4 bases, with 11 bases lying between them. The CDR3 DNA reads TGTGCCAGCAGTCGGACTGCGAGCACCGGGGAGCTGTTTTTT. Protein product: CASSRTASTGELFF.

This clone was found once. The genes are TRBV5-8 and TRBJ2-3; a weak D match, TRBD2 (5 bases). V dropped 0 bases and J dropped 3 bases, with 14 bases sitting between them. The CDR3 runs 16 residues. Germline CDR1 reads SGHTS; CDR2 reads YDEGEE. As DNA, the CDR3 is TGTGCCAGCAGCTTGGAAGTGGCCAGGAGGACAGATACGCAGTATTTT. Its protein product is CASSLEVARRTDTQYF.

J is TRBJ2-7 and V is TRBV1; TRBD2, the D gene given by the table, was not confirmed from the DNA. TRBV1 constitutes a pseudogene. CDR3 size: 16 residues. As DNA, the CDR3 is TGCACCAGCAGCCAAAGGGGACTGCAACCACTTTACGAGCAGTACTTC. Its protein is CTSSQRGLQPLYEQYF.